Listed here are 10 T cell receptor beta chains from one sample, sequenced in a study of cytomegalovirus exposure and HLA in healthy donors. Use of 60 Vbeta and 13 Jbeta primers characterized the PCR. The table came from immunoSEQ multiplex PCR; TCRdb's copy has only in-frame clones and leaves some out. The sample comprises over 150,000 clones, 75% of which are singletons, and roughly 5% rests with the top ten. The sequenced sample consisted of PBMCs. The origin of the receptors is a male donor in good health and CMV-seronegative.

CDR3: CASSLGTNTEAFF. The CDR3 region has the DNA TGTGCCAGCAGCTTAGGCACCAACACTGAAGCTTTCTTT. V gene TRBV7-3 combines with J gene TRBJ1-1; D unclear. V lost 2 bases to trimming and J lost 2 bases, with 6 bases between them. The CDR3 is 13 amino acids. Germline CDR1 reads SGHTA; CDR2 reads FQGTGA.

This clone was detected only a few times. The V call is TRBV6-1, the J call TRBJ2-1; D possibly corresponds to TRBD1 (5 bases). The CDR3 covers 14 residues. Per the germline V gene, CDR1 is MNHNS and CDR2 is SASEGT. Trimming left V 1 base short and J 8 bases short, with 12 bases between. This CDR3 reads CASSEGPGFDEQFF. The CDR3 nucleotides read TGTGCCAGCAGTGAAGGGCCAGGGTTCGATGAGCAGTTCTTC.

The chain couples TRBV6-1 to TRBJ1-5; maybe TRBD1 (6 bases). Trimming took 9 bases from V and 3 from J, leaving 18 bases between them. CDR3 length: 15 amino acids. Per germline, CDR1 MNHNS and CDR2 SASEGT. The CDR3 DNA follows: TGTGCCAGTGTGACTGAGGGACACAACAATCAGCCCCAGCATTTT. The encoded protein is CASVTEGHNNQPQHF.

The chain is built from TRBV7-3 and TRBJ2-7, with 9 bases aligning to TRBD2. V shed 5 bases, J shed 0 bases, and the junction held 14 bases outside the gene matches. The germline V gene encodes CDR1 SGHTA and CDR2 FQGTGA. The CDR3 runs to 18 residues. CDR3 in amino acids: CASSLQPISSGSSYEQYF. The CDR3 bases are TGTGCCAGCAGCCTCCAACCCATCAGTAGCGGGAGCTCCTACGAGCAGTACTTC.

CDR3 coding DNA: TGTGCCAGCAGCGTAACTAGCGGAGGGGGAGATACGCAGTATTTT. Amino acid sequence: CASSVTSGGGDTQYF. J is TRBJ2-3 and V is TRBV9, with 8 bases identical to TRBD2. Germline V gene sequence: CDR1 SGDLS, CDR2 YYNGEE. With 1 base clipped from V and 5 bases from J, the junction kept 6 bases outside the gene matches. The CDR3 is 15 residues long.

This clone was counted a single time. The chain has TRBV9 and TRBJ1-2, with D perhaps matching TRBD1 (6 bases). CDR3 length: 19 residues. The ends were cut back, 0 bases at V and 7 bases at J, with 28 bases in the middle. From germline, CDR1 is SGDLS and CDR2 YYNGEE. CDR3 sequence reads: CASSVGQAPVRGAGGGYTF. CDR3 bases: TGTGCCAGCAGCGTAGGTCAGGCCCCCGTGCGGGGGGCGGGAGGTGGCTACACCTTC.

The J gene is TRBJ1-6, the V gene TRBV6-1; the match to TRBD1 covers 8 bases. The V gene end was trimmed by 6 bases and the J gene end by 10 bases; junction bases not matched to a gene: 8. Germline CDR1 MNHNS, CDR2 SASEGT. The CDR3 is made up of 14 amino acids. Written as DNA, the CDR3 is TGTGCCAGCAGCTCTGGCAGGGGGCAATCACCCCTCCACTTT. It codes for CASSSGRGQSPLHF.

Only one count was recorded for this clone. V is TRBV7-6 and J is TRBJ1-1; 7 nucleotides line up with TRBD1. Trimming took 5 bases from V and 0 from J; bases not matched to a gene: 12. Germline V gene data show CDR1 as SGHVS and CDR2 as FNYEAQ. This CDR3 has 17 amino acids. DNA of the CDR3: TGTGCCAGCAGCCCGCAAAGGACAGGAGCAATGAACACTGAAGCTTTCTTT. Translated: CASSPQRTGAMNTEAFF.

Only a few counts were recorded for this clone. The chain couples TRBV18 to TRBJ2-1; 10 bases map to TRBD2. Per germline, CDR1 KGHSH and CDR2 LQKENI. Losses at the gene ends were 0 bases for V and 6 bases for J; bases not matched to a gene: 5. This CDR3 has 16 residues. Written as DNA, the CDR3 is TGTGCCAGCTCACCACCGGGGCTAGCGGGAGTCAATGAGCAGTTCTTC. This sequence encodes CASSPPGLAGVNEQFF.

A note on this clone: Mismatch with germline at one junction end may stem from a read error. This chain joins TRBV4-2 and TRBJ2-3; D remains ambiguous. The CDR3 is made up of 14 amino acids. Looked up from germline, CDR1 is LGHNA and CDR2 is YNFKEQ. This CDR3 reads CASSHEKSRGTQYF. CDR3 DNA: TGTGCTAGCAGCCACGAAAAGTCAAGAGGTACGCAGTATTTT.